Shown below are 25 T cell receptor beta chains from a single sample sequenced in a study of response to subunit inactivated influenza vaccine. TCRdb reprocessed the RT-PCR reads via MiXCR and lists one record per CDR3 protein. Among a few hundred thousand distinct CDR3 sequences listed, less than 15% were seen once. The material was PBMCs from blood, obtained about 12 days after vaccination. These receptors all stem from a man aged 50 to 59 who received an inactivated influenza vaccine.

This clonotype was detected only a few times. V and J are TRBV5-4 and TRBJ2-3; D is unresolved. Trimming took off 6 bases at V and 2 bases at J, with 16 bases between the two ends. Germline V lookup: CDR1 SGHNT, CDR2 YYREEE (reference sequence). CDR3 size: 15 residues. The CDR3 loop is CASTSPGRNTDTQYF. DNA of the CDR3: TGTGCCAGCACCTCGCCTGGCAGAAACACAGATACGCAGTATTTT.

This clonotype was detected many times. This chain connects TRBV12-3 or TRBV12-4 to TRBJ2-7, with a tentative D call TRBD2 (5 bases). CDR3 length: 14 amino acids. Trimming shortened V by 0 bases and J by 3 bases, and 9 bases separated the two germline ends. The DNA for the CDR3 is TGTGCCAGCAGTTTAGCGGGAGTGTACTACGAGCAGTACTTC. This encodes CASSLAGVYYEQYF.

This clonotype was seen only a few times. The CDR3 reads CSAIVKRDPDTQYF. CDR3 bases: TGCAGTGCTATCGTCAAGCGAGACCCAGATACGCAGTATTTT. J is TRBJ2-3 and V is TRBV20-1, with D unclear. The ends were cut back, 4 bases at V and 4 bases at J, with 15 bases in the middle. Germline values: CDR1 DFQATT, CDR2 SNEGSKA (reference sequence). This CDR3 has 14 residues.

This clonotype was recorded a few times. The V and J genes are TRBV4-3 and TRBJ1-2, with no clear D. Deletions cut 0 bases from V and 7 bases from J, with 21 bases between. The length of the CDR3 is 17 residues. Per the germline V gene, CDR1 is LGHNA and CDR2 is YSLEER. CDR3 bases: TGCGCCAGCAGCCAAGATCTAGGCGTGAAGGGTTCCTTTGGCTACACCTTC. Translating it yields CASSQDLGVKGSFGYTF.

The chain has TRBV6-2 or TRBV6-3 and TRBJ2-3, with 7 bases fitting TRBD2. Germline V gives CDR1 MNHEY, CDR2 SVGEGT. This CDR3 contains 17 residues. The trim removed 1 base at V and 3 bases at J, leaving 10 bases unmatched. The CDR3 here is CASSYWATSVWTDTQYF. For the CDR3, the DNA is TGTGCCAGCAGTTACTGGGCTACTAGCGTTTGGACAGATACGCAGTATTTT.

This chain connects TRBV20-1 to TRBJ2-7, with D possibly TRBD1 on 5 matching bases. V lost 7 bases to trimming and J lost 4 bases, with 11 bases between them. The germline V gene encodes CDR1 DFQATT and CDR2 SNEGSKA (reference sequence). The CDR3 is 11 amino acids. This CDR3 is CSVTKGYEQYF. CDR3 bases: TGCAGTGTCACGAAGGGGTACGAGCAGTACTTC.

V and J are TRBV7-2 and TRBJ1-5; unclear D gene. Deletions cut 5 bases from V and 4 bases from J, with 9 bases between. Germline CDR1 and CDR2: SGHTA and FQGNSA. The CDR3 runs 13 residues. CDR3 bases: TGTGCCAGCAGCCCTTTCATGAATCAGCCCCAGCATTTT. It translates to CASSPFMNQPQHF.

J is TRBJ2-1 and V is TRBV21-1; TRBD2 is the table's D call, not checked against the DNA. TRBV21-1 is noted as a pseudogene. The length of the CDR3 is 17 residues. The CDR3 DNA is TGTGCCAGCAGCAGGTCGACTAGCGCGAACTCCTACAATGAGCAGTTCTTC. Protein: CASSRSTSANSYNEQFF.

Many counts were recorded for this clonotype. This chain links TRBV20-1 with TRBJ1-1, with D hard to call. This CDR3 contains 13 residues. The V end was cut by 0 bases, the J end by 0 bases, with 5 bases between. CDR1 and CDR2 from the germline V gene are DFQATT and SNEGSKA (reference sequence). CDR3 DNA sequence: TGCAGTGCTAGAGAGGCGGTGAACACTGAAGCTTTCTTT. Translation: CSAREAVNTEAFF.

This chain connects TRBV6-5 to TRBJ2-7; 9 nucleotides match TRBD1. Trimming cost V 0 bases and J 4 bases; bases outside gene matches: 16. The CDR3 runs to 19 residues. Germline-derived CDR1 and CDR2 are MNHEY and SVGAGI. The CDR3 nucleotides are TGTGCCAGCAGTTACTCGTGGCCCACGACAGGACAGGGGCGGTACGAGCAGTACTTC. Translation gives CASSYSWPTTGQGRYEQYF.

This clonotype was counted between two and nine times. The CDR3 reads CASSLYRPQETQYF. CDR3 coding DNA: TGCGCCAGCAGCTTGTACAGGCCCCAAGAGACCCAGTACTTC. The chain employs TRBV5-1 and TRBJ2-5; perhaps TRBD1 as D (5 bases). Germline-derived CDR1 and CDR2 are SGHRS and YFSETQ. This CDR3 has 14 residues. The germline V and J ends were trimmed by 1 base and 1 base, with 8 bases remaining between them.

This clonotype has a handful of counts. The CDR3 here is CSMGQPGMNTEAFF. For the CDR3, the DNA is TGCAGCATGGGACAGCCCGGGATGAACACTGAAGCTTTCTTT. The chain joins TRBV20-1 to TRBJ1-1, with 7 bases lining up with TRBD1. Germline CDR1 DFQATT, CDR2 SNEGSKA (reference sequence). The CDR3 has 14 residues.

This clonotype was recorded a few times. J is TRBJ2-4 and V is TRBV6-1, with D maybe TRBD2 (5 bases). CDR3 length: 13 amino acids. Germline V gene lookup returns CDR1 MNHNS and CDR2 SASEGT. The ends were cut back, 5 bases at V and 6 bases at J, with 11 bases in the middle. The CDR3 sequence is CASSTLRGNIQYF. CDR3 sequence (DNA): TGTGCCAGCAGTACCCTCCGGGGAAACATTCAGTACTTC.

V usage is TRBV23-1 and J usage is TRBJ1-5; D ambiguous. TRBV23-1 is known as an ORF, though its function is uncertain. The germline V and J ends were trimmed by 2 bases and 1 base, with 12 bases remaining between them. The CDR3 has 16 residues. The CDR3 DNA reads TGCGCCAGCAGTCAAGAGATACAAGGAAGCAATCAGCCCCAGCATTTT. Its translation: CASSQEIQGSNQPQHF.

This clonotype appeared a few times. V usage is TRBV28 and J usage is TRBJ2-7, with TRBD2 matching over 14 bases. V lost 6 bases, J lost 1 base, and 11 bases stayed unmatched. The V gene's germline CDR1 is MDHEN and CDR2 SYDVKM. The CDR3 consists of 18 residues. In nucleotides, the CDR3 is TGTGCCAGCAGCGAGCCGGGACTAGCGGGAGCTGTATCCTACGAGCAGTACTTC. Translation gives CASSEPGLAGAVSYEQYF.

This chain connects TRBV6-2 or TRBV6-3 to TRBJ2-1; 7 bases fit TRBD2. This CDR3 region has 21 residues. V trimming: 3 bases; J trimming: 5 bases; junction bases outside the gene matches: 25. Germline CDR1 and CDR2: MNHEY and SVGEGT. Written as DNA, the CDR3 is TGTGCCAGCAGTTATTGGTTTGGTGGAGCGGGATTACAGTTAGCGGACAATGAGCAGTTCTTC. Encoded protein: CASSYWFGGAGLQLADNEQFF.

This chain links TRBV12-3 or TRBV12-4 with TRBJ2-1; D is ambiguous. V dropped 5 bases and J dropped 8 bases, with 7 bases sitting between them. The CDR3 totals 11 residues. This CDR3 reads CASSPVDEQFF. The CDR3 nucleotides read TGTGCCAGCAGTCCCGTAGATGAGCAGTTCTTC.

The rearrangement links TRBV7-3 to TRBJ1-4, with D perhaps TRBD1 (5 bases). The ends were cut back, 5 bases at V and 8 bases at J, with 12 bases in the middle. Germline CDR1 reads SGHTA; CDR2 reads FQGTGA. The CDR3 consists of 13 residues. CDR3 bases: TGTGCCAGCAGCCAGGGATTAGGAGAAAAACTGTTTTTT. Translation: CASSQGLGEKLFF.

The chain employs TRBV19 and TRBJ2-1; D is tentatively TRBD1 or TRBD2 (5 bases each). Germline CDR1 reads LNHDA; CDR2 reads SQIVND (reference sequence). V lost 6 bases, J lost 0 bases, and 15 bases lay in between. The CDR3 length is 16 residues. CDR3 in DNA: TGTGCCAGTAGCGCGCCGGGACGAAGCTCCTACAATGAGCAGTTCTTC. Translating it yields CASSAPGRSSYNEQFF.

This chain joins TRBV4-3 and TRBJ2-2; D call uncertain. This CDR3 spans 15 amino acids. V lost 5 bases to trimming and J lost 4 bases, with 14 bases between them. Germline V CDR1 and CDR2: LGHNA, YSLEER. CDR3 bases: TGCGCCAGCAGCTCCTCACATATCAGCACCGGGGAGCTGTTTTTT. Translation: CASSSSHISTGELFF.

This rearrangement joins TRBV10-3 to TRBJ2-3; D is perhaps TRBD2 (5 bases). CDR3 size: 13 residues. The ends were cut back, 4 bases at V and 4 bases at J, with 9 bases in the middle. Germline V gene data show CDR1 as ENHRY and CDR2 as SYGVKD. The CDR3, as DNA: TGTGCCATCAGTGTCGGGGTCCCAGATACGCAGTATTTT. It codes for CAISVGVPDTQYF.

This clonotype was observed a few times. The V call is TRBV6-5, the J call TRBJ1-6; D might be TRBD1 (5 bases). The CDR3 has 16 amino acids. Trimming took 0 bases from V and 5 from J, leaving 11 bases between them. Per germline, CDR1 MNHEY and CDR2 SVGAGI. The CDR3 sequence: CASSYSGTRNNSPLHF. The CDR3, as DNA: TGTGCCAGCAGTTACTCAGGGACGAGAAATAATTCACCCCTCCACTTT.

This clonotype has a handful of counts. J is TRBJ2-3 and V is TRBV7-2, with TRBD2 matching 10 bases. Germline CDR1 reads SGHTA; CDR2 reads FQGNSA. This CDR3 is 16 amino acids long. J lost 4 bases, V lost 5 bases, and 9 bases had no gene match. The CDR3 sequence: CASSPRIAGGADTQYF. CDR3 DNA: TGTGCCAGCAGCCCCCGAATAGCGGGGGGTGCAGATACGCAGTATTTT.

This sequence joins TRBV3-1 and TRBJ1-2; TRBD1 is a possible D gene (5 bases). V lost 6 bases and J 4 bases, leaving 9 bases between the germline ends. This CDR3 spans 12 amino acids. Germline CDR1 and CDR2: LGHDT and YNNKEL (reference sequence). The CDR3: CASSTDSYGYTF. DNA of the CDR3: TGTGCCAGCAGTACAGACAGCTATGGCTACACCTTC.

The chain links TRBV30 to TRBJ1-2; D ambiguous. The V gene's germline CDR1 is GTSNPN and CDR2 SVGIG (reference sequence). Trimming took 3 bases from V and 7 from J, leaving 21 bases between them. The CDR3 length is 15 residues. The CDR3 sequence: CAWSREGSHSGGYTF. The DNA for the CDR3 is TGTGCCTGGAGCCGAGAGGGTTCCCATTCGGGTGGCTACACCTTC.